A selection of T cell receptor beta chains follows, all from one sample in a study of blood T cells in healthy people across ages. MiXCR, applied by TCRdb to the 5' RACE reads, yields one record per CDR3 protein. In the table there are some 560,000 distinct CDR3 sequences, around 27% of which are singletons. These data are also associated with another study on T cells of mothers and their children.

Source material: blood. Source of these receptors: a boy younger than 10 in good health. The CDR3 runs from the conserved cysteine through the conserved F or W. The D gene is left open where the match is weak. Clone size is given for some rows only: seen once, a few or many times, or a class if the clone is expanded.

>TRBV3-1|NA|NA|TRBJ2-5
CASSPFWRTQETQYF
TGTGCCAGCAGCCCCTTCTGGCGGACGCAAGAGACCCAGTACTTC
>TRBV6-1|NA|TRBD2|TRBJ2-1
CASSDRLAGINNEQFF
TGTGCCAGCAGCGACCGACTAGCGGGAATTAACAATGAGCAGTTCTTC
>TRBV12-3/TRBV12-4|NA|NA|TRBJ1-1
CASSLGASSDEAFF
TGTGCCAGCAGTTTAGGGGCTTCTAGCGATGAAGCTTTCTTT
>TRBV6-2/TRBV6-3|many|NA|TRBJ2-5
CASSSTGIPETQYF
TGTGCCAGCAGTTCTACAGGAATTCCAGAGACCCAGTACTTC
>TRBV12-3/TRBV12-4|NA|NA|TRBJ1-2
CASSPLLNGGSDFYGYTF
TGTGCCAGCAGTCCCCTCTTGAATGGAGGGTCAGATTTCTATGGCTACACCTTC
>TRBV4-1|NA|TRBD1|TRBJ2-1
CASSGPGQGIEGTNEQFF
TGCGCCAGCAGCGGACCGGGACAGGGGATAGAGGGGACAAATGAGCAGTTCTTC
>TRBV14|NA|NA|TRBJ2-5
CASSQRAGETQYF
TGTGCCAGCAGCCAAAGGGCGGGGGAGACCCAGTACTTC
>TRBV12-3/TRBV12-4|few|NA|TRBJ1-1
CASRLGMNTEAFF
TGTGCCAGCAGGCTGGGTATGAACACTGAAGCTTTCTTT
>TRBV2|few|NA|TRBJ1-1
CASTYDRDTEAFF
TGTGCCAGCACCTACGACAGAGACACTGAAGCTTTCTTT
>TRBV12-3/TRBV12-4|few|NA|TRBJ1-2
CASSLALGIYGYTF
TGTGCCAGCAGTTTAGCGCTCGGGATCTATGGCTACACCTTC
>TRBV9|NA|TRBD2|TRBJ2-5
CASSVDGAGETQYF
TGTGCCAGCAGCGTAGATGGAGCGGGGGAGACCCAGTACTTC
>TRBV10-3|NA|NA|TRBJ1-3
CAISESGVSTIYF
TGTGCCATCAGTGAGTCGGGGGTCAGCACCATATATTTT
>TRBV3-1|once|NA|TRBJ1-1
CASSQLARMNTEAFF
TGTGCCAGCAGCCAACTGGCACGGATGAACACTGAAGCTTTCTTT
>TRBV19|NA|TRBD1|TRBJ1-4
CASSPRTGGTTNEKLFF
TGTGCCAGTAGCCCACGGACAGGGGGCACAACTAATGAAAAACTGTTTTTT
>TRBV10-3|NA|TRBD1|TRBJ1-2
CAIWTGNYGYTF
TGTGCCATTTGGACAGGAAACTATGGCTACACCTTC
>TRBV12-3/TRBV12-4|NA|TRBD1|TRBJ2-7
CASSLRDRAREQYF
TGTGCCAGCAGTTTGAGGGACAGGGCTCGTGAGCAGTACTTC
>TRBV7-6|few|NA|TRBJ2-7
CASSLAPDEQYF
TGTGCCAGCAGCTTAGCTCCGGACGAGCAGTACTTC
>TRBV5-6|NA|NA|TRBJ1-2
CASTETGGRSYTF
TGTGCCAGCACGGAAACTGGGGGCAGGTCCTACACCTTC
>TRBV6-2/TRBV6-3|few|NA|TRBJ1-2
CASSYSRSIYGYTF
TGTGCCAGCAGTTACTCGAGAAGCATCTATGGCTACACCTTC
>TRBV29-1|NA|TRBD1|TRBJ2-7
CSAQGAGEQYF
TGCAGCGCACAGGGGGCGGGCGAGCAGTACTTC
>TRBV29-1|few|TRBD1|TRBJ2-2
CSVVVADRGGTGELFF
TGCAGCGTTGTAGTAGCGGACAGGGGGGGGACCGGGGAGCTGTTTTTT
>TRBV6-5|NA|NA|TRBJ1-4
CASSYSAKEKLFF
TGTGCCAGCAGTTACTCGGCGAAAGAAAAACTGTTTTTT
>TRBV4-3|few|NA|TRBJ1-2
CASSQGTRGYTF
TGCGCCAGCAGCCAAGGGACTCGCGGCTACACCTTC
>TRBV28|NA|NA|TRBJ1-2
CASRWDGFYGYTF
TGTGCCAGCAGGTGGGACGGCTTCTATGGCTACACCTTC
>TRBV3-1|NA|TRBD2|TRBJ2-3
CASSQGLAVSYSTDTQYF
TGTGCCAGCAGCCAAGGACTAGCGGTTTCTTATAGCACAGATACGCAGTATTTT
>TRBV2|NA|NA|TRBJ2-2
CASSAWANTGELFF
TGTGCCAGCAGTGCTTGGGCGAACACCGGGGAGCTGTTTTTT
>TRBV12-3/TRBV12-4|NA|NA|TRBJ2-7
CASSLAQADLGQYF
TGTGCCAGCAGTTTAGCACAGGCCGACCTGGGGCAGTACTTC
>TRBV27|NA|NA|TRBJ2-2
CASSFPSGELFF
TGTGCCAGCAGTTTCCCCTCCGGGGAGCTGTTTTTT
>TRBV19|NA|TRBD1|TRBJ2-2
CASTGTGSGELFF
TGTGCCAGTACCGGGACAGGATCCGGGGAGCTGTTTTTT
>TRBV30|NA|NA|TRBJ2-1
CAWTGYNEQFF
TGTGCCTGGACAGGGTACAATGAGCAGTTCTTC
>TRBV6-5|few|NA|TRBJ1-1
CASSYSDSYTEAFF
TGTGCCAGCAGTTACTCAGACAGCTACACTGAAGCTTTCTTT
>TRBV2|few|NA|TRBJ1-2
CASSEDNRYYGYTF
TGTGCCAGCAGTGAAGACAACCGCTACTATGGCTACACCTTC
>TRBV10-3|few|TRBD1|TRBJ2-2
CAISERTGSTGELFF
TGTGCCATCAGTGAAAGGACAGGAAGCACCGGGGAGCTGTTTTTT
>TRBV7-2|NA|NA|TRBJ2-1
CASNLYKGLFF
TGTGCCAGCAACCTTTATAAAGGCCTGTTCTTC
>TRBV7-2|few|NA|TRBJ2-5
CASSLGVPGQEETQYF
TGTGCCAGCAGCTTAGGGGTACCGGGACAAGAAGAGACCCAGTACTTC
>TRBV7-9|few|NA|TRBJ2-3
CASRAGTDTQYF
TGTGCCAGCAGGGCTGGCACAGATACGCAGTATTTT
>TRBV10-3|few|NA|TRBJ2-7
CAISEYEAYEQYF
TGTGCCATCAGTGAATACGAAGCCTACGAGCAGTACTTC
>TRBV6-5|NA|NA|TRBJ2-3
CATGRDTDAQYF
TGTGCCACGGGTAGGGACACAGATGCGCAGTATTTT
>TRBV10-3|few|NA|TRBJ2-7
CAISESSSSSYEQYF
TGTGCCATCAGTGAGTCGAGTTCCAGCTCCTACGAGCAGTACTTC
>TRBV7-9|NA|TRBD1|TRBJ1-1
CASSLAKQGAGTEAFF
TGTGCCAGCAGCTTAGCGAAACAGGGGGCGGGCACTGAAGCTTTCTTT
>TRBV7-3|once|NA|TRBJ2-1
CASSLSYNSHEQFF
TGTGCCAGCAGCTTATCGTATAATAGCCATGAGCAGTTCTTC
>TRBV9|NA|NA|TRBJ1-4
CASSVGGRVDEKLFF
TGTGCCAGCAGCGTAGGAGGCAGGGTTGACGAAAAACTGTTTTTT
>TRBV20-1|NA|NA|TRBJ2-2
CSARDLRAGELFF
TGCAGTGCTAGAGATTTACGGGCCGGGGAGCTGTTTTTT
>TRBV7-9|few|TRBD1|TRBJ2-7
CASSSGGTGLSYEQYF
TGTGCCAGCAGCTCCGGCGGGACAGGGCTCTCCTACGAGCAGTACTTC
>TRBV18|few|NA|TRBJ2-5
CASSSEPQETQYF
TGTGCCAGCTCATCGGAGCCCCAAGAGACCCAGTACTTC
>TRBV29-1|NA|NA|TRBJ1-1
CSVGGVINLQTEAFF
TGCAGCGTCGGTGGAGTTATTAATTTGCAAACTGAAGCTTTCTTT
>TRBV15|NA|NA|TRBJ2-3
CATSREYSLTDTQYF
TGTGCCACCAGCAGAGAGTATAGTTTAACAGATACGCAGTATTTT
>TRBV24-1|few|NA|TRBJ2-3
CATSDPGLPNTQYF
TGTGCCACCAGTGATCCCGGACTACCAAATACGCAGTATTTT
>TRBV29-1|NA|TRBD2|TRBJ2-3
CSVEGVSGRGTDTQYF
TGCAGCGTTGAAGGGGTTAGCGGGAGAGGGACAGATACGCAGTATTTT
>TRBV7-6|NA|NA|TRBJ1-4
CASSAMGTTNEKLFF
TGTGCCAGCAGCGCGATGGGTACAACTAATGAAAAACTGTTTTTT
>TRBV27|NA|NA|TRBJ1-5
CASSPAGTYSNQPQHF
TGTGCCAGCAGCCCCGCAGGGACCTATAGCAATCAGCCCCAGCATTTT